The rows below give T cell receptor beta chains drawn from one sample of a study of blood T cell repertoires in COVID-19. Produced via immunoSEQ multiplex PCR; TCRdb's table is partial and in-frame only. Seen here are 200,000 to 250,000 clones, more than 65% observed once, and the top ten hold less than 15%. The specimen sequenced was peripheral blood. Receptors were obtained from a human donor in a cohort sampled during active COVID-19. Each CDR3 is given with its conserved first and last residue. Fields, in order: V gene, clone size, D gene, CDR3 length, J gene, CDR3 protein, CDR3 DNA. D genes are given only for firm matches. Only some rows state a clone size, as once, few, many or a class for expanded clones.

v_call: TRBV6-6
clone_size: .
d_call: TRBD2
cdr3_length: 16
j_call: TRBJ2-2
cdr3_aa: CASSLSGSIRTGELFF
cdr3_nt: TGTGCCAGCAGTTTAAGCGGGAGTATAAGGACCGGGGAGCTGTTTTTT

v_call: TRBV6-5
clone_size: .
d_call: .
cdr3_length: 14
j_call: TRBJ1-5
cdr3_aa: CASTRTAIRQPQHF
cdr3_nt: TGTGCCAGCACTCGGACAGCTATCCGGCAGCCCCAGCATTTT

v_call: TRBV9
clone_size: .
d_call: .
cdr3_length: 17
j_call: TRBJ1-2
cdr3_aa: CASSVGDYGQDNYGYTF
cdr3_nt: TGTGCCAGCAGCGTTGGCGACTACGGGCAAGATAACTATGGCTACACCTTC

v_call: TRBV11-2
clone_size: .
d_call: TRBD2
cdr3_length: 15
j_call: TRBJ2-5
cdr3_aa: CASSPLAGEEETQYF
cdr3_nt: TGTGCCAGCAGCCCGCTAGCGGGGGAAGAAGAGACCCAGTACTTC

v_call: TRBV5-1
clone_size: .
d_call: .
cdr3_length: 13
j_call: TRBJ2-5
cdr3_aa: CASSAAGPETQYF
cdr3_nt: TGCGCCAGCAGCGCCGCGGGGCCAGAGACCCAGTACTTC

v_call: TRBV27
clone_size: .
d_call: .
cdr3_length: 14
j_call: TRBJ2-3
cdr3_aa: CASRVSVTTDTQYF
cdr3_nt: TGTGCCAGCAGGGTCTCAGTAACCACAGATACGCAGTATTTT

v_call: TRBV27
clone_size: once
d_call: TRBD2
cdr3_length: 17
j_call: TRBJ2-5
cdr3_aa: CASSPGTSGGKWETQYF
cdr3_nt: TGTGCCAGCAGTCCCGGGACTAGCGGGGGGAAGTGGGAGACCCAGTACTTC

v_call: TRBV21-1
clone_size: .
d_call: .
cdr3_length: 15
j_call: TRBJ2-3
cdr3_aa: CASSKRRESTDTQYF
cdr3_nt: TGTGCCAGCAGCAAAAGGCGGGAGTCTACAGATACGCAGTATTTT

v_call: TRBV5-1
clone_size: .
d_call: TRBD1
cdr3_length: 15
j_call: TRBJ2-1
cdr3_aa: CASRETGERFNEQFF
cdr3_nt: TGCGCCAGCAGAGAGACAGGGGAACGTTTCAATGAGCAGTTCTTC

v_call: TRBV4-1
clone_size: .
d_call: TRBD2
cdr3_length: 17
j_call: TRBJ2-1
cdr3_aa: CASSQPPRAGGGQEQFF
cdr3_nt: TGCGCCAGCAGCCAACCCCCCCGGGCGGGAGGTGGGCAGGAGCAGTTCTTC

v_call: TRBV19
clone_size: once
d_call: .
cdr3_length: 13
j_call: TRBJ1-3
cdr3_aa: CASSMWRGNTIYF
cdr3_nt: TGTGCCAGTAGTATGTGGAGGGGAAACACCATATATTTT

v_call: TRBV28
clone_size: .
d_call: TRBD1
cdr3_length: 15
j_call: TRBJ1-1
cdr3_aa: CASSPPTGMNTEAFF
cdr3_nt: TGTGCCAGCAGCCCCCCGACAGGGATGAACACTGAAGCTTTCTTT

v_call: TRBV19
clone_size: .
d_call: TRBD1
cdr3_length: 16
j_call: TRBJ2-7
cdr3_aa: CASSQEGQGISYEQYF
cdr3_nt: TGTGCCAGTAGTCAAGAGGGACAGGGGATCTCCTACGAGCAGTACTTC

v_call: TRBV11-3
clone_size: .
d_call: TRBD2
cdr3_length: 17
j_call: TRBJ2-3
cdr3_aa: CASSLGRASGTTDTQYF
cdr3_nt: TGTGCCAGCAGCTTAGGGAGGGCTAGCGGGACAACAGATACGCAGTATTTT

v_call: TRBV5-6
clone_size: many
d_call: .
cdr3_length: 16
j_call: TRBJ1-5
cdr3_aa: CASSLGPTGGNQPQHF
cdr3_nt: TGTGCCAGCAGCTTGGGGCCGACCGGGGGCAATCAGCCCCAGCATTTT

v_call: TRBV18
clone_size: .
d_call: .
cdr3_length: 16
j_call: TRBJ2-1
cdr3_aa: CASSTTYRSSYNEQFF
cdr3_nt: TGTGCCAGCTCAACGACCTACAGGTCTTCCTACAATGAGCAGTTCTTC

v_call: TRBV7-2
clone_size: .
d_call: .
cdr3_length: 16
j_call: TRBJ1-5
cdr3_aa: CASSLIQGGSNQPQHF
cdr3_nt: TGTGCCAGCAGCTTAATCCAGGGTGGGAGCAATCAGCCCCAGCATTTT

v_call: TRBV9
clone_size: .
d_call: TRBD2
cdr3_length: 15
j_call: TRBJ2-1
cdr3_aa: CASSVTSGSFNEQFF
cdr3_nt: TGTGCCAGCAGCGTTACCAGCGGGAGCTTCAATGAGCAGTTCTTC

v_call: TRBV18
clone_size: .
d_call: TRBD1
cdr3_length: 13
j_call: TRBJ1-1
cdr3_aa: CASSPGQYTEAFF
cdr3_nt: TGTGCCAGCTCACCGGGACAGTACACTGAAGCTTTCTTT

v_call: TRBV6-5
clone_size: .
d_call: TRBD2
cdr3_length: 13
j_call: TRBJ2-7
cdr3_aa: CASRAGLAGEQYF
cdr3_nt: TGTGCCAGCAGGGCGGGACTAGCGGGAGAGCAGTACTTC

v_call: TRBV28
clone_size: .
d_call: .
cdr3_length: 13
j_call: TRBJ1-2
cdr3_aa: CASSLGGDYGYTF
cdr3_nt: TGTGCCAGCAGTTTGGGGGGGGACTATGGCTACACCTTC

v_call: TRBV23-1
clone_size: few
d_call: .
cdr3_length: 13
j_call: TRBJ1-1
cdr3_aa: CASDRTMNTEAFF
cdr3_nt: TGCGCCAGCGACCGGACAATGAACACTGAAGCTTTCTTT

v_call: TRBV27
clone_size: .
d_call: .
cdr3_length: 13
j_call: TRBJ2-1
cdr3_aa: CASSFRGYNEQFF
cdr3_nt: TGTGCCAGCAGTTTTAGAGGTTACAATGAGCAGTTCTTC

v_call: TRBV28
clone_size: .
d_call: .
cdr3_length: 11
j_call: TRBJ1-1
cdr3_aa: CASTTTRQAFF
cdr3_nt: TGTGCCAGCACCACGACACGTCAAGCTTTCTTT

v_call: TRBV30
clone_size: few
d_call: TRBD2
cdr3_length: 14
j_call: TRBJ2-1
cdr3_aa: CAFGIAGVYNEQFF
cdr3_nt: TGTGCCTTCGGAATAGCGGGAGTCTACAATGAGCAGTTCTTC

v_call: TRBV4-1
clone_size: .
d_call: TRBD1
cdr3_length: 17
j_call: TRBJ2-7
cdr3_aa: CASSQGRGQVTSYEQYF
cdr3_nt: TGCGCCAGCAGCCAAGGTAGGGGACAGGTGACGTCCTACGAGCAGTACTTC

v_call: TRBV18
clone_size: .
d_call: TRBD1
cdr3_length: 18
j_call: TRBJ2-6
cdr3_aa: CASSPYGTGTPGANVLTF
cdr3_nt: TGTGCCAGCTCACCTTACGGGACAGGCACCCCTGGGGCCAACGTCCTGACTTTC

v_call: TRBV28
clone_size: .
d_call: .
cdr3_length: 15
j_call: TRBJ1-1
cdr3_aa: CASSFDRPLDTEAFF
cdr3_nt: TGTGCCAGCAGTTTCGACAGGCCGTTGGACACTGAAGCTTTCTTT

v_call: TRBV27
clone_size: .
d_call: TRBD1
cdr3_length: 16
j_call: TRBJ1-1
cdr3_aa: CASSLGYRGRNTEAFF
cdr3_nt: TGTGCCAGCAGTTTAGGTTACAGGGGGAGGAACACTGAAGCTTTCTTT

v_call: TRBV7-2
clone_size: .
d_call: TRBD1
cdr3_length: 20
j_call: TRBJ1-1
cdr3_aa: CASSLAHPDRVRTPNTEAFF
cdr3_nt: TGTGCCAGCAGCTTAGCCCATCCAGACAGGGTAAGGACCCCGAACACTGAAGCTTTCTTT

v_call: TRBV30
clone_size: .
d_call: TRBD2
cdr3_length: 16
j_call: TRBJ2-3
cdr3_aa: CAWSGLAETSTDTQYF
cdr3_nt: TGTGCCTGGAGTGGACTAGCGGAGACTAGCACAGATACGCAGTATTTT

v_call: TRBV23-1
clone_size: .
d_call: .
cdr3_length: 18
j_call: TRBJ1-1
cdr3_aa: CASSQSRGNTVMNTEAFF
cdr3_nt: TGCGCCAGCAGTCAATCGAGGGGGAACACGGTCATGAACACTGAAGCTTTCTTT

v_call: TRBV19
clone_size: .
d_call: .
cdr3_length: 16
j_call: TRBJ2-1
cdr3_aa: CASKSNSESSYNEQFF
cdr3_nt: TGTGCCAGTAAATCTAACTCCGAAAGCTCCTACAATGAGCAGTTCTTC

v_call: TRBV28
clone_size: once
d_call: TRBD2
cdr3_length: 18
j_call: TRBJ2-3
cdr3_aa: CASSLTGLGRISTDTQYF
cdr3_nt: TGTGCCAGCAGTTTAACGGGACTAGGAAGAATAAGCACAGATACGCAGTATTTT

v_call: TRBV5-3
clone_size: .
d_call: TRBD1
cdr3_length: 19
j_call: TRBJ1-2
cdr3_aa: CARIKILLWDRGIDYGYTF
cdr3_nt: TGTGCCAGAATCAAAATTCTCCTCTGGGACAGGGGGATCGACTATGGCTACACCTTC

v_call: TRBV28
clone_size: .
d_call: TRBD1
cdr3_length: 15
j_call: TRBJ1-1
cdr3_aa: CASSLTGVLWTEAFF
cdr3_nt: TGTGCCAGCAGTTTGACAGGGGTTTTATGGACTGAAGCTTTCTTT

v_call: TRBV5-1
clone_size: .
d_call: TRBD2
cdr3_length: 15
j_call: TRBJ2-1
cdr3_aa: CASGRLAARHNEQFF
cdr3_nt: TGCGCCAGCGGTCGACTAGCGGCCCGCCACAATGAGCAGTTCTTC

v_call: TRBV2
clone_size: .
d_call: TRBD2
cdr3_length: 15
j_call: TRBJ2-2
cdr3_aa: CASSETGLNTGELFF
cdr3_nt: TGTGCCAGCAGTGAGACGGGACTAAACACCGGGGAGCTGTTTTTT

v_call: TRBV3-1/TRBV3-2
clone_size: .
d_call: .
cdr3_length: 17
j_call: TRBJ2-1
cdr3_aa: CASRPRGGTVSYNEQFF
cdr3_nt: TGTGCCAGCCGACCAAGGGGGGGTACGGTGTCCTACAATGAGCAGTTCTTC